The 26 T cell receptor beta chains below come from one sample, sequenced in a study of T cell responses to AZD1222 COVID-19 vaccine. The assay was immunoSEQ multiplex PCR, and TCRdb's table has in-frame clones only and misses some. This table holds tens of thousands of clones, 92% found once. The source was peripheral blood, collected on day 0 of AZD1222 vaccination. Receptors were obtained from an adult in good health.

The chain is built from TRBV28 and TRBJ2-7; D unclear. Trimming took 4 bases from V and 2 from J, leaving 12 bases between them. Per the germline V gene, CDR1 is MDHEN and CDR2 is SYDVKM. This CDR3 is built from 14 residues. CDR3 nucleotide sequence: TGTGCCAGCAGTTCACCAGACATTGCCTACGAGCAGTACTTC. It encodes CASSSPDIAYEQYF.

The chain joins TRBV19 to TRBJ2-5, with TRBD2 matching 11 bases. The CDR3 has 15 amino acids. V gave up 4 bases and J gave up 6 bases; unmatched junction bases: 7. The germline gives CDR1 LNHDA, CDR2 SQIVND (reference sequence). The CDR3 nucleotides are TGTGCCAGTAGTACCGGGACTAGCGGCCCGAAGACCCAGTACTTC. Protein sequence: CASSTGTSGPKTQYF.

This chain uses TRBV6-5 with TRBJ2-7, with a possible D match to TRBD2 (6 bases). The CDR3 has 15 residues. Trimming pared 0 bases from V and 5 bases from J, leaving 14 bases between. CDR1 is MNHEY, CDR2 SVGAGI, per germline. The CDR3 here is CASSYSLGSAHEQYF. CDR3 sequence (DNA): TGTGCCAGCAGTTACTCTCTCGGGAGTGCCCACGAGCAGTACTTC.

The chain has TRBV10-3 and TRBJ1-6, with D uncertain. The CDR3 extends over 16 amino acids. The V and J ends lost 4 bases and 5 bases respectively, with 15 bases between them. Germline CDR1 ENHRY, CDR2 SYGVKD. CDR3 coding DNA: TGTGCCATCAGTGGGCCGGGGAGGGCCAATAATTCACCCCTCCACTTT. It codes for CAISGPGRANNSPLHF.

This sequence joins TRBV28 and TRBJ2-7; D uncertain. Looked up from germline, CDR1 is MDHEN and CDR2 is SYDVKM. The CDR3 contains 13 residues. The V and J ends lost 5 bases and 6 bases respectively, with 14 bases between them. CDR3 coding DNA: TGTGCCAGCAGTGTCCCCCGGCTGGGCGAGCAGTACTTC. Its translation: CASSVPRLGEQYF.

This chain joins TRBV19 and TRBJ1-5; 12 bases are shared with TRBD1. With V trimmed by 5 bases and J by 7 bases, 3 bases remained unmatched. The germline gives CDR1 LNHDA, CDR2 SQIVND (reference sequence). The CDR3 is 14 amino acids. CDR3 nucleotides: TGTGCCAGTAGTCCGGGACAGGGGGCCCAGCCCCAGCATTTT. Its translation is CASSPGQGAQPQHF. Complete variable domain (other parts from reference TRBV19 and TRBJ1-5): DGGITQSPKYLFRKEGQNVTLSCEQNLNHDAMYWYRQDPGQGLRLIYYSQIVNDFQKGDIAEGYSVSREKKESFPLTVTSAQKNPTAFYLCASSPGQGAQPQHFGDGTRLSIL.

V is TRBV28 and J is TRBJ1-6, with D perhaps TRBD1 (6 bases). Trimming left V 7 bases short and J 14 bases short, with 21 bases between. The CDR3 extends over 14 amino acids. In germline, CDR1 is MDHEN, CDR2 SYDVKM. CDR3 coding DNA: TGTGCCAGCAATCACCGGGACACCTTTCAGTCCCTCCACTTT. Amino acid sequence: CASNHRDTFQSLHF.

This clone was found once. This chain connects TRBV24-1 to TRBJ2-7; the D gene could be TRBD1 or TRBD2 (6 bases each). Between the trimmed V and J ends, which lost 6 bases and 0 bases, there was a span of 20 bases. This CDR3 contains 17 residues. Germline CDR1 reads KGHDR; CDR2 reads SFDVKD. The CDR3, as DNA: TGTGCCACCAGTTTCGGGACACTAGCTCCATACTCCTACGAGCAGTACTTC. It encodes CATSFGTLAPYSYEQYF.

V usage is TRBV7-6 and J usage is TRBJ1-1, with D uncertain. The CDR3 has 18 residues. V lost 4 bases to trimming and J lost 0 bases, with 21 bases between them. Germline CDR1 reads SGHVS; CDR2 reads FNYEAQ. CDR3 coding DNA: TGTGCCAGCAGCTCACTCGCTACCCCGGGGTCCATGAACACTGAAGCTTTCTTT. It yields the protein CASSSLATPGSMNTEAFF.

The V gene is TRBV27, the J gene TRBJ2-5; TRBD2 might be the D (5 bases). Trimming removed 5 bases at V and 5 bases at J, with 15 bases between. Looked up from germline, CDR1 is MNHEY and CDR2 is SMNVEV (reference sequence). This CDR3 spans 14 amino acids. The chain's CDR3 is CASSPSTGGETQYF. The CDR3 region has the DNA TGTGCCAGCAGTCCCTCTACGGGCGGGGAGACCCAGTACTTC.

The chain joins TRBV7-2 to TRBJ1-4; 9 positions match TRBD1. Germline V lookup: CDR1 SGHTA, CDR2 FQGNSA. The CDR3 contains 14 residues. V dropped 5 bases and J dropped 7; count of bases not matched to a gene: 5. The CDR3 loop reads CASSPGQGSEKLFF. The CDR3 DNA sequence: TGTGCCAGCAGCCCGGGACAGGGAAGTGAAAAACTGTTTTTT.

The V gene is TRBV5-1, the J gene TRBJ2-7; TRBD2 matches 8 bases. CDR1 and CDR2 from the germline V gene are SGHRS and YFSETQ. Trimming cost V 1 base and J 2 bases; bases outside gene matches: 17. The CDR3 is made up of 19 amino acids. CDR3: CASSLSAGAPGTRAYEQYF. CDR3 nucleotide sequence: TGCGCCAGCAGCTTGAGTGCGGGCGCACCCGGGACTAGAGCCTACGAGCAGTACTTC.

V usage is TRBV28 and J usage is TRBJ1-2; 9 bases are a match to TRBD1. Germline CDR1 is MDHEN and CDR2 is SYDVKM. Trimming cost V 9 bases and J 3 bases; bases outside gene matches: 11. This CDR3 has 15 amino acids. CDR3 coding DNA: TGTGCCAGTGACACTTTAAGGACAGGGGACTATGGCTACACCTTC. It specifies CASDTLRTGDYGYTF.

The rearrangement joins TRBV12-3 or TRBV12-4 to TRBJ1-2; no clear D gene. Deletions cut 5 bases from V and 8 bases from J, with 15 bases between. This CDR3 region has 13 residues. The CDR3 nucleotides are TGTGCCAGCAGTCCATCACAATTGACGGGCTACACCTTC. Its translation: CASSPSQLTGYTF.

This chain joins TRBV11-1 and TRBJ1-2, with TRBD1 matching over 7 bases. Per germline, CDR1 SGHAT and CDR2 FQDESV (reference sequence). The V segment lost 5 bases and the J segment 1 base; nucleotides outside the gene matches: 10. CDR3 size: 16 residues. The CDR3: CASSGLGTANNYGYTF. The CDR3 DNA is TGTGCCAGCAGCGGCCTCGGGACAGCCAATAACTATGGCTACACCTTC.

The chain employs TRBV3-1 (or the pseudogene TRBV3-2) and TRBJ2-1; D is unclear. Germline V gene data show CDR1 as LGHDT and CDR2 as YNNKEL (reference sequence). Trimming left V 6 bases short and J 6 bases short, with 12 bases between. The CDR3 is made up of 13 amino acids. The CDR3 reads CASRDTSSNEQFF. DNA of the CDR3: TGTGCCAGCAGGGATACAAGCAGCAATGAGCAGTTCTTC.

The genes are TRBV27 and TRBJ1-2, with 11 bases identical to TRBD1. CDR1 MNHEY and CDR2 SMNVEV come from the germline V gene (reference sequence). J lost 8 bases, V lost 6 bases, and 11 bases had no gene match. The CDR3 sequence is 15 residues long. The CDR3 nucleotides read TGTGCCAGCAGGGGCCGGGACAGGGGGTTAGAGGGCTACACCTTC. This translates into CASRGRDRGLEGYTF.

This chain links TRBV27 with TRBJ1-2, with TRBD1 as a possible D gene (5 bases). Looked up from germline, CDR1 is MNHEY and CDR2 is SMNVEV (reference sequence). This CDR3 region has 15 residues. Trimming cost V 3 bases and J 8 bases, with 19 bases left between them. In DNA form, the CDR3 reads TGTGCCAGCAGTTTCTCCGCGGGGGTGATGAGAGGCTACACCTTC. Translated, it gives CASSFSAGVMRGYTF.

The chain employs TRBV19 and TRBJ2-1; TRBD1 is a possible D gene (5 bases). Germline CDR1 reads LNHDA; CDR2 reads SQIVND (reference sequence). Trimming took 6 bases from V and 2 from J, leaving 14 bases between them. The CDR3 sequence is 15 residues long. The CDR3 region is CASRTGHDAYNEQFF. The CDR3 nucleotides read TGTGCCAGTAGGACCGGACACGACGCCTACAATGAGCAGTTCTTC.

This chain's CDR3 is CASRRGGSIHNGNTIYF. DNA of the CDR3: TGCGCCAGCCGCCGGGGGGGAAGCATACATAACGGAAACACCATATATTTT. The chain joins TRBV10-2 to TRBJ1-3, with a possible D match to TRBD1 (5 bases). V was cut by 8 bases and J by 4 bases, with 24 bases left in between. Per germline, CDR1 WSHSY and CDR2 SAAADI. CDR3 length: 17 amino acids.

The gene calls are TRBV5-1 and TRBJ2-3; 8 positions agree with TRBD2. The CDR3 sequence is 16 residues long. Germline-derived CDR1 and CDR2 are SGHRS and YFSETQ. The J segment lost 6 bases and the V segment lost 4 bases, leaving 13 bases of the junction unmatched. This CDR3 is CASSKTSGTRGDTQYF. CDR3 nucleotides: TGCGCCAGCAGCAAAACCTCCGGGACTAGAGGTGATACGCAGTATTTT.

The chain joins TRBV7-6 to TRBJ2-1; 13 bases are shared with TRBD2. In germline, CDR1 is SGHVS, CDR2 FNYEAQ. CDR3 size: 16 residues. V dropped 5 bases and J dropped 5; count of bases not matched to a gene: 6. CDR3 protein: CASSPSGTSGDNEQFF. CDR3 sequence (DNA): TGTGCCAGCAGCCCCTCCGGGACTAGCGGGGACAATGAGCAGTTCTTC. Using reference TRBV7-6 and TRBJ2-1 for the parts outside the CDR3, the full variable domain is GAGVSQSPRYKVTKRGQDVALRCDPISGHVSLYWYRQALGQGPEFLTYFNYEAQQDKSGLPNDRFSAERPEGSISTLTIQRTEQRDSAMYRCASSPSGTSGDNEQFFGPGTRLTVL.

This clone appeared a few times. The chain has TRBV6-1 and TRBJ1-3; D is ambiguous. Germline CDR1 is MNHNS and CDR2 is SASEGT. V was clipped by 0 bases and J by 6 bases, with 6 bases between them. This CDR3 region has 13 residues. The CDR3 reads CASSEARANTIYF. CDR3 DNA sequence: TGTGCCAGCAGTGAAGCGCGAGCAAACACCATATATTTT.

The chain links TRBV6-2 or TRBV6-3 to TRBJ2-7, with 10 bases identical to TRBD1. The CDR3 extends over 16 amino acids. V lost 0 bases and J lost 5; bases outside the gene matches: 7. Germline-derived CDR1 and CDR2 are MNHEY and SVGEGT. The CDR3 sequence: CASSYSPGQGLDEQYF. The CDR3 bases are TGTGCCAGCAGTTACTCCCCGGGACAGGGGTTGGACGAGCAGTACTTC.

V usage is TRBV3-1 (or the pseudogene TRBV3-2) and J usage is TRBJ2-3, with D tentatively TRBD2 (7 bases). Germline V CDR1 and CDR2: LGHDT, YNNKEL (reference sequence). Trimming pared 2 bases from V and 6 bases from J, leaving 9 bases between. This CDR3 comprises 13 residues. The CDR3 coding sequence is TGTGCCAGCAGCCAAAAGGGGGGGGATACGCAGTATTTT. Translating gives CASSQKGGDTQYF.

The J gene is TRBJ1-4, the V gene TRBV28, with D possibly TRBD1 on 6 matching bases. This CDR3 has 12 amino acids. The germline CDR1 and CDR2 sequences are MDHEN and SYDVKM. V lost 3 bases and J lost 8, with 7 bases in between. The CDR3 DNA reads as TGTGCCAGCAGTTTCAGGGGCGAAAAACTGTTTTTT. Translated, it gives CASSFRGEKLFF.